This TCR beta chain was retrieved from a study of OX40 agonist ivuxolimab in advanced cancers. Overall study results and limits: With doses of 0.1 to 3.0 mg/kg, CD4+ and CD8+ blood T cells had undergone clonal expansion by week 6.

In regard to this clone: Its specificity is not known.

Baseline was the first blood sampling point, followed by cycle 4 day 1 and cycle 7 day 1. Clones were read by immunoSEQ multiplex PCR, and TCRdb kept only the in-frame ones, dropping some. The sample gives 15,000 to 20,000 clones, about four fifths of which show up once; approximately 13% is in the top ten. Deletions cut 5 bases from V and 3 bases from J, with 10 bases between. CDR1 and CDR2 from the germline V gene are MNHNY and SVGAGI (reference sequence). This CDR3 has 13 residues. The receptor was derived from an adult with an advanced solid tumor such as melanoma, head and neck, liver or kidney cancer. This specimen was CD4+ or CD8+ T cells sorted from blood, taken in a trial of the OX40 agonist ivuxolimab. The chain joins TRBV6-6 to TRBJ1-1; D is unclear. CDR3 bases: TGTGCCAGCAGTACCGGGCCCGACACTGAAGCTTTCTTT. Residues: CASSTGPDTEAFF.